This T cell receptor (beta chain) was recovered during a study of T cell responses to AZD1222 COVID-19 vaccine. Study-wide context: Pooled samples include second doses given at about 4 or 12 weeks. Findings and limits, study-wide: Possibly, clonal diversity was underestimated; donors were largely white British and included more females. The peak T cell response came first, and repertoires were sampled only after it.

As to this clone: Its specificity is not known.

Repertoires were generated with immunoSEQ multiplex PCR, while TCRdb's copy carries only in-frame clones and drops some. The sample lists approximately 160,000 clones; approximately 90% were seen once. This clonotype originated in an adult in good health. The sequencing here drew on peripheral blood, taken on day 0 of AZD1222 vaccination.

The CDR3 protein is CASRPGQGWGTEAFF. CDR3 nucleotides: TGTGCCAGCAGACCCGGACAGGGCTGGGGCACTGAAGCTTTCTTT. V usage is TRBV6-5 and J usage is TRBJ1-1, with 8 nucleotides matching TRBD1. Germline V gene lookup returns CDR1 MNHEY and CDR2 SVGAGI. With 6 bases clipped from V and 4 bases from J, the junction kept 10 bases outside the gene matches. There are 15 residues in the CDR3.